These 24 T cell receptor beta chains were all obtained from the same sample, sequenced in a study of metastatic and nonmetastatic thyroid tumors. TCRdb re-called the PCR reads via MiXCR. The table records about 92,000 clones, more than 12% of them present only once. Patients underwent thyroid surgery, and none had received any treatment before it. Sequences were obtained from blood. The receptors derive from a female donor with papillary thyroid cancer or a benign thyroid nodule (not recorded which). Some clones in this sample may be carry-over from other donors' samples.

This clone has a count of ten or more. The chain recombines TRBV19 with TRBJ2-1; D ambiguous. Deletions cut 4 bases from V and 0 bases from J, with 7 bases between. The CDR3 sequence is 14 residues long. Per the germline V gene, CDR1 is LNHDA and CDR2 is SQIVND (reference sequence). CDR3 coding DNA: TGTGCCAGTAGTAGCGAGAACTCCTACAATGAGCAGTTCTTC. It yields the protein CASSSENSYNEQFF. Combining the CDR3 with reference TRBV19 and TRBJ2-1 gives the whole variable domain DGGITQSPKYLFRKEGQNVTLSCEQNLNHDAMYWYRQDPGQGLRLIYYSQIVNDFQKGDIAEGYSVSREKKESFPLTVTSAQKNPTAFYLCASSSENSYNEQFFGPGTRLTVL.

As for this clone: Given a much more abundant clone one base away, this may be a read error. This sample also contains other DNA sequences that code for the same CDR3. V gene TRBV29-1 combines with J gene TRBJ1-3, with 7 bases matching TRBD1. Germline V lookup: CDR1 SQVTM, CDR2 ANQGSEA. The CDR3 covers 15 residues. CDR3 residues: CSVEDLRGIGDTIYF. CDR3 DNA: TGCAGCGTTGAAGATCTCAGGGGGATAGGGGACACCATATACTTT.

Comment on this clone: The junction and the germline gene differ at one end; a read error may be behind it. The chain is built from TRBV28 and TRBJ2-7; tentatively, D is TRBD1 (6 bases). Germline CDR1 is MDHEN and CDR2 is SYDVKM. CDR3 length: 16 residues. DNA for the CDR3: TGTCCCAGCAGTGACCGAGGGGCAGGGGTGCTCTACGAGCAGTACTTC. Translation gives CPSSDRGAGVLYEQYF.

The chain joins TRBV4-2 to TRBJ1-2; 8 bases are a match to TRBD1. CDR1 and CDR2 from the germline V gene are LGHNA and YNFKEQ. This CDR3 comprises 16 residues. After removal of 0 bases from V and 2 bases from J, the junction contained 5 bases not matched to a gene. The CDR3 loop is CASSQDRAGGNYGYTF. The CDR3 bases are TGTGCCAGCAGCCAAGATAGGGCAGGGGGCAACTATGGCTACACCTTC.

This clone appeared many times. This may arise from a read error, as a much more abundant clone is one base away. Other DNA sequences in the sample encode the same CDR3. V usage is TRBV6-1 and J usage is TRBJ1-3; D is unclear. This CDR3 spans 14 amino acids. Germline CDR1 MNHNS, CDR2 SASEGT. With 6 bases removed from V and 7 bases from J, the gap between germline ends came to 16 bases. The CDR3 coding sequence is TGTGCCAGCAGGCCTGGTGGTTGGGAGAACACCATATATTTT. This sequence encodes CASRPGGWENTIYF.

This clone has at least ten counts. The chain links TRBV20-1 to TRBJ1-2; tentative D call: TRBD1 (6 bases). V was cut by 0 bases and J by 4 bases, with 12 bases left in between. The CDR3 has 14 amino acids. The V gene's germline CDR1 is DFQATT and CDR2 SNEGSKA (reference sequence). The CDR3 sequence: CSARDVRGPYGYTF. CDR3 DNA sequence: TGCAGTGCTAGAGATGTCAGGGGTCCCTATGGCTACACCTTC.

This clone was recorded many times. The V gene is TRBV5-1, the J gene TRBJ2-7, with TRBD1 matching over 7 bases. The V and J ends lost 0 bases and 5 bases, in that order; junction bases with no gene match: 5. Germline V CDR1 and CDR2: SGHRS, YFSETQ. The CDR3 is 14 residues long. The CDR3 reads CASSLAGQGDEQYF. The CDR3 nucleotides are TGCGCCAGCAGCTTGGCCGGGCAGGGGGACGAGCAGTACTTC.

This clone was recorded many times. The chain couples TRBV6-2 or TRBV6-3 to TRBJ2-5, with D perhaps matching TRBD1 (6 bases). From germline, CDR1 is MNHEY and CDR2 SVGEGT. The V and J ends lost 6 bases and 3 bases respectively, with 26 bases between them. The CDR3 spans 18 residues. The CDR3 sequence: CASSTQGVRRDTEETQYF. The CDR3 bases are TGTGCCAGCAGCACACAAGGGGTCAGACGGGACACCGAAGAGACCCAGTACTTC.

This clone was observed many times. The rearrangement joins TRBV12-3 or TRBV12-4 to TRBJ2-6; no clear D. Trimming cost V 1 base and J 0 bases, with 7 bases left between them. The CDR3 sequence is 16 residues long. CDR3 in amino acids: CASSLDEFSGANVLTF. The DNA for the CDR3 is TGTGCCAGCAGTTTAGACGAGTTCTCTGGGGCCAACGTCCTGACTTTC.

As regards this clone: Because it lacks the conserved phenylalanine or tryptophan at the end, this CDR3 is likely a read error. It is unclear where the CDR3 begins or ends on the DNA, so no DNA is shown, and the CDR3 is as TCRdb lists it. CDR3 in amino acids: CASSVTPCG. V and J are TRBV9 and TRBJ2-4; the table names TRBD1, a call not compared with the DNA. CDR1 and CDR2 from the germline V gene are SGDLS and YYNGEE. The CDR3 length equals 9 residues, ends included.

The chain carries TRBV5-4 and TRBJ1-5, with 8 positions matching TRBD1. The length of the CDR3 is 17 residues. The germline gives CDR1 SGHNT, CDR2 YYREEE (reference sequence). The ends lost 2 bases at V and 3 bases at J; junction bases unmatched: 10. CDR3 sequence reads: CASSFRQGRGDNQPQHF. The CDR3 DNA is TGTGCCAGCAGCTTTCGACAGGGGAGGGGGGACAATCAGCCCCAGCATTTT.

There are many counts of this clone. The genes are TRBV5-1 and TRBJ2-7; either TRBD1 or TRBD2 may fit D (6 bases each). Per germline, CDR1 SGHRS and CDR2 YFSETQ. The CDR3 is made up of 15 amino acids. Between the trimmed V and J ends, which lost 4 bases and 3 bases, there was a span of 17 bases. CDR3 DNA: TGCGCCAGCAGCCTCTATGGGGGGCCAGGCTACGAGCAGTACTTC. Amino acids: CASSLYGGPGYEQYF.

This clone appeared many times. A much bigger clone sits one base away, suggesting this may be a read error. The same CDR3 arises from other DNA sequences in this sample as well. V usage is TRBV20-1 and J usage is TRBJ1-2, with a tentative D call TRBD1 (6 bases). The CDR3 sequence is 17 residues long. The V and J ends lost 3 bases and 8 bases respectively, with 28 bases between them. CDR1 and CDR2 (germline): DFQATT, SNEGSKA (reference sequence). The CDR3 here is CSASRGTGGPVAFGYTF. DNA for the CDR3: TGCAGTGCTAGTAGAGGGACGGGGGGCCCCGTGGCTTTCGGCTACACCTTC.

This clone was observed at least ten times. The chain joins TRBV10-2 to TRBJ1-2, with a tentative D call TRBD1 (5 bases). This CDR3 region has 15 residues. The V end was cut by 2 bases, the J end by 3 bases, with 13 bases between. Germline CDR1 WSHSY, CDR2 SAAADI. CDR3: CASSETGLGHYGYTF. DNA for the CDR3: TGCGCCAGCAGTGAGACAGGTCTCGGACACTATGGCTACACCTTC.

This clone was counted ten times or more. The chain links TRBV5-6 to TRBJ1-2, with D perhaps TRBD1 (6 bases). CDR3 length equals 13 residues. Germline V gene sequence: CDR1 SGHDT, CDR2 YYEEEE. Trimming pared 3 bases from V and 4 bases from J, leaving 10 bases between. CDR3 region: CASSSQGSYGYTF. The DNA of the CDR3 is TGTGCCAGCAGCTCGCAGGGGTCCTATGGCTACACCTTC.

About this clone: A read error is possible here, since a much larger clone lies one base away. CDR3 amino acids: CASSDGSLNTEELFF. DNA for the CDR3: TGTGCCAGCAGTGACGGCTCCTTGAACACCGAGGAGCTGTTTTTT. The genes are TRBV6-4 and TRBJ2-2; D remains unclear. Germline CDR1 MRHNA, CDR2 SNTAGT. This CDR3 is 15 amino acids long.

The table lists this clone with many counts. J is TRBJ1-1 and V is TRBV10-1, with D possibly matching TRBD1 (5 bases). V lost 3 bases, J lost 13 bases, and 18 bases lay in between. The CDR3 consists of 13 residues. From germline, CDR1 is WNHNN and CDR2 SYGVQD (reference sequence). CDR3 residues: CASSDNRDGGYFF. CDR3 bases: TGCGCCAGCAGTGACAACCGGGACGGAGGATATTTCTTT.

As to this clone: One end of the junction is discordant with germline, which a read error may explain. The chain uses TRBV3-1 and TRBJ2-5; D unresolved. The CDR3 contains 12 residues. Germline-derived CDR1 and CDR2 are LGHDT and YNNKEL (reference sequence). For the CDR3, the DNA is TGTGCCAGCACCCAATTACTGGAGACCCAGTACTTC. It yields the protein CASTQLLETQYF.

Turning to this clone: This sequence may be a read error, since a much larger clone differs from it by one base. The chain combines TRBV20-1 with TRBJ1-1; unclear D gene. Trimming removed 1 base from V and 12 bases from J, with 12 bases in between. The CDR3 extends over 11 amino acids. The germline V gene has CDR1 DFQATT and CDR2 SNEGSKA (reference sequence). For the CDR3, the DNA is TGCAGTGCTAGAGTCTATCCGGGATCTTTCTTT. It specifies CSARVYPGSFF.

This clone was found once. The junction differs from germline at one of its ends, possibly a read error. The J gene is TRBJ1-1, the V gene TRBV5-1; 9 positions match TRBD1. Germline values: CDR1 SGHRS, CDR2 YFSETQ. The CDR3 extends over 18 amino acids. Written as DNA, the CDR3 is TGCGCCAGCAGCTTGGGGAGGGTGACAGGGGGAGTAATGGGTGAATCTTTCTTT. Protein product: CASSLGRVTGGVMGESFF. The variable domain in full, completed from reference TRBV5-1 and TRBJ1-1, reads KAGVTQTPRYLIKTRGQQVTLSCSPISGHRSVSWYQQTPGQGLQFLFEYFSETQRNKGNFPGRFSGRQFSNSRSEMNVSTLELGDSALYLCASSLGRVTGGVMGESFFGQGTRLTVV.

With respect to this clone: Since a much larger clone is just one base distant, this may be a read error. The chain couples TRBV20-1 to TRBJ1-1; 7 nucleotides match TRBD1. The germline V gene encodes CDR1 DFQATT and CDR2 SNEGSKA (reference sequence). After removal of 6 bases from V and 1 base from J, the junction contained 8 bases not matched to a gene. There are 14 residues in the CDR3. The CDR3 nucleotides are TGCAGTGCAAAGCTAGGGGGCTCGAACACTGAAGCTTTCTTT. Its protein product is CSAKLGGSNTEAFF.

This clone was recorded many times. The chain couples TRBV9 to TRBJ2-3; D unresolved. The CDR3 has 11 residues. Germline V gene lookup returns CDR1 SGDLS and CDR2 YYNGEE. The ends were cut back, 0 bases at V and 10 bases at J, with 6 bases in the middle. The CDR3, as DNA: TGTGCCAGCAGCGTAGACTGGGCGCAGTATTTT. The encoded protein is CASSVDWAQYF.

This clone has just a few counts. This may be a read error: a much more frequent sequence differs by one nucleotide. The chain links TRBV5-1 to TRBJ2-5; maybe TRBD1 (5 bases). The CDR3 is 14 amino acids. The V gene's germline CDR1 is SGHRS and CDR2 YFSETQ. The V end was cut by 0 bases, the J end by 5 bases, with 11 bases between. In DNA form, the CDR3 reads TGCGCCAGCAGCTTGGCTAAGTCAGGGGAGACCCAGTACTTC. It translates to CASSLAKSGETQYF. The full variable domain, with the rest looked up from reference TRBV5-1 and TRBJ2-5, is KAGVTQTPRYLIKTRGQQVTLSCSPISGHRSVSWYQQTPGQGLQFLFEYFSETQRNKGNFPGRFSGRQFSNSRSEMNVSTLELGDSALYLCASSLAKSGETQYFGPGTRLLVL.

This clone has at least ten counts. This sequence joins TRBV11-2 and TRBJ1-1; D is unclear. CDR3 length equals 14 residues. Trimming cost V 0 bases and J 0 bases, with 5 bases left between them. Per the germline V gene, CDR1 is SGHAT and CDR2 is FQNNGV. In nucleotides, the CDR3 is TGTGCCAGCAGCTTAGAGGGGTTGAACACTGAAGCTTTCTTT. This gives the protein CASSLEGLNTEAFF.